These 30 T cell receptor beta chains originate from one sample sequenced in a study of CD8 T cells in ankylosing spondylitis. MiXCR was run by TCRdb on the 5' RACE reads, yielding one entry per CDR3 protein. The table has about 13,000 distinct CDR3 sequences, 2.8% seen once. Material: blood, either unsorted or a sorted T cell fraction (not recorded which). The source of these receptors is a male donor with ankylosing spondylitis or in good health (not recorded which).

This clonotype is medium-sized in the sample. The rearrangement links TRBV9 to TRBJ1-1, with D unclear. Germline lookup yields CDR1 SGDLS and CDR2 YYNGEE. This CDR3 has 14 amino acids. V lost 2 bases and J 4 bases, leaving 12 bases between the germline ends. The CDR3 nucleotides read TGTGCCAGCAGCGTGAGCCGGACCACCACTGAAGCTTTCTTT. The encoded protein is CASSVSRTTTEAFF.

This clonotype was found a few times. The V and J genes are TRBV9 and TRBJ1-4; 8 nucleotides match TRBD1. Germline V CDR1 and CDR2: SGDLS, YYNGEE. The CDR3 has 15 amino acids. Trimming at V came to 0 bases and at J to 7 bases, leaving 5 bases not matched to a gene. The CDR3: CASSVGAGGFEKLFF. For the CDR3, the DNA is TGTGCCAGCAGCGTAGGAGCAGGGGGCTTTGAAAAACTGTTTTTT.

In this sample, this clonotype turned up many times. CDR3 residues: CASAVGLNTEAFF. For the CDR3, the DNA is TGTGCCAGCGCGGTCGGGCTAAACACTGAAGCTTTCTTT. The chain joins TRBV9 to TRBJ1-1; D is unclear. This CDR3 contains 13 residues. CDR1 is SGDLS, CDR2 YYNGEE, per germline. V dropped 7 bases and J dropped 2 bases, with 12 bases sitting between them.

This clonotype was detected many times. The CDR3 spells CASAGASSSTDTQYF. CDR3 DNA: TGTGCCAGCGCCGGGGCTAGCAGTAGCACAGATACGCAGTATTTT. This sequence joins TRBV9 and TRBJ2-3; the D gene could be TRBD1 or TRBD2 (5 bases each). CDR1 is SGDLS and CDR2 is YYNGEE in the germline V gene. The CDR3 has 15 amino acids. Trimming pared 7 bases from V and 0 bases from J, leaving 15 bases between.

This clonotype was recorded many times. The chain links TRBV9 to TRBJ2-3; tentatively, D is TRBD1 or TRBD2 (5 bases each). The CDR3 has 16 amino acids. CDR1 is SGDLS, CDR2 YYNGEE, per germline. Trimming stripped 2 bases from V and 2 bases from J, with 15 bases between. CDR3 sequence (DNA): TGTGCCAGCAGCGTTGGGGGAGACATCCACACAGATACGCAGTATTTT. It translates to CASSVGGDIHTDTQYF.

This clonotype is classed as medium-sized (0.01 to 0.1%). V gene TRBV9 combines with J gene TRBJ2-2; 8 bases line up with TRBD1. Germline values: CDR1 SGDLS, CDR2 YYNGEE. V was pared by 0 bases and J by 5 bases, with 6 bases of the junction left unmatched. The CDR3 covers 16 residues. The CDR3 loop reads CASSVDGQGRTGELFF. In DNA form, the CDR3 reads TGTGCCAGCAGCGTAGATGGACAGGGTCGGACCGGGGAGCTGTTTTTT.

This chain links TRBV9 with TRBJ2-2; D gene uncertain. Germline values: CDR1 SGDLS, CDR2 YYNGEE. The CDR3 runs 15 residues. V gave up 1 base and J gave up 1 base, with 8 bases separating them. The CDR3 is CASSVRSLNTGELFF. CDR3 DNA: TGTGCCAGCAGCGTAAGATCATTGAACACCGGGGAGCTGTTTTTT.

This clonotype was counted many times. The chain recombines TRBV9 with TRBJ2-3, with D perhaps TRBD1 (7 bases). The CDR3 runs 16 residues. CDR1 and CDR2 from the germline V gene are SGDLS and YYNGEE. The V end was cut by 7 bases, the J end by 0 bases, with 18 bases between. This chain's CDR3 is CASRGTVPSSTDTQYF. CDR3 in DNA: TGTGCCAGCCGGGGGACAGTCCCATCTAGCACAGATACGCAGTATTTT.

This clonotype has at least ten counts. This chain connects TRBV9 to TRBJ2-1, with 14 bases that match TRBD2. CDR1 and CDR2 (germline): SGDLS, YYNGEE. This CDR3 has 16 residues. Trimming cost V 3 bases and J 5 bases; bases outside gene matches: 4. DNA for the CDR3: TGTGCCAGCAGCGCGCGGACTAGCGGGAGGCACAATGAGCAGTTCTTC. Its protein product is CASSARTSGRHNEQFF.

The J gene is TRBJ2-5, the V gene TRBV9; TRBD2 agrees at 8 bases. Germline-derived CDR1 and CDR2 are SGDLS and YYNGEE. With 3 bases clipped from V and 2 bases from J, the junction kept 9 bases outside the gene matches. The CDR3 covers 16 residues. DNA for the CDR3: TGTGCCAGCAGCGAAGGAGCGGCTAGCGGGCAAGAGACCCAGTACTTC. Translated: CASSEGAASGQETQYF.

This clonotype was observed many times. The CDR3 reads CASSVVSGGAKNIQYF. CDR3 DNA sequence: TGTGCCAGCAGCGTAGTTTCGGGGGGCGCCAAAAACATTCAGTACTTC. This rearrangement joins TRBV9 to TRBJ2-4; TRBD2 might be the D (7 bases). Germline CDR1 reads SGDLS; CDR2 reads YYNGEE. Trimming removed 0 bases at V and 1 base at J, with 11 bases between. The CDR3 extends over 16 amino acids.

This clonotype was recorded at least ten times. The DNA for the CDR3 is TGTGCCAGCAGCCCCCTCAAGCGGGGGGGCCAAAATAGTGAGCAGTTCTTC. Its translation is CASSPLKRGGQNSEQFF. The chain couples TRBV9 to TRBJ2-1; 10 positions agree with TRBD2. The CDR3 extends over 17 amino acids. V lost 4 bases to trimming and J lost 9 bases; unmatched junction nucleotides: 16. The germline V gene has CDR1 SGDLS and CDR2 YYNGEE.

This clonotype appeared many times. V usage is TRBV9 and J usage is TRBJ2-2; TRBD1 matches at 7 bases. V lost 1 base and J lost 2; bases outside the gene matches: 5. The length of the CDR3 is 16 residues. In germline, CDR1 is SGDLS, CDR2 YYNGEE. CDR3: CASSVYDRANTGELFF. DNA of the CDR3: TGTGCCAGCAGCGTATACGACAGGGCAAACACCGGGGAGCTGTTTTTT.

This clonotype was detected ten times or more. J is TRBJ1-1 and V is TRBV9; D ambiguous. Trimming left V 3 bases short and J 3 bases short, with 12 bases between. Germline-derived CDR1 and CDR2 are SGDLS and YYNGEE. This CDR3 has 14 residues. The CDR3 DNA reads as TGTGCCAGCAGCGGCCTAACTTCTGACACTGAAGCTTTCTTT. Its translation is CASSGLTSDTEAFF. Together with reference TRBV9 and TRBJ1-1, the CDR3 gives the full variable domain: DSGVTQTPKHLITATGQRVTLRCSPRSGDLSVYWYQQSLDQGLQFLIQYYNGEERAKGNILERFSAQQFPDLHSELNLSSLELGDSALYFCASSGLTSDTEAFFGQGTRLTVV.

This clonotype was counted at least ten times. The chain couples TRBV6-5 to TRBJ2-7; 12 nucleotides line up with TRBD1. V lost 0 bases and J lost 4; bases outside the gene matches: 7. The CDR3 is made up of 17 amino acids. Germline V gives CDR1 MNHEY, CDR2 SVGAGI. For the CDR3, the DNA is TGTGCCAGCAGTTACTCGATTGGGACAGGGGGCGGATACGAGCAGTACTTC. Amino acid sequence: CASSYSIGTGGGYEQYF.

Many counts were recorded for this clonotype. The chain is built from TRBV9 and TRBJ2-3; 11 bases agree with TRBD2. The CDR3 loop spans 16 amino acids. The V gene end was trimmed by 3 bases and the J gene end by 1 base; junction bases not matched to a gene: 4. Germline V gives CDR1 SGDLS, CDR2 YYNGEE. The CDR3 is CASSAGLAGGTDTQYF. The CDR3 DNA is TGTGCCAGCAGCGCTGGACTAGCGGGTGGCACAGATACGCAGTATTTT.

In this sample, this clonotype turned up many times. V and J are TRBV9 and TRBJ2-1, with a weak D call TRBD1 (5 bases). CDR3 length: 14 amino acids. V was pared by 1 base and J by 6 bases, with 11 bases between. CDR1 SGDLS and CDR2 YYNGEE come from the germline V gene. CDR3: CASSVRAGPNEQFF. DNA for the CDR3: TGTGCCAGCAGCGTACGGGCAGGGCCCAATGAGCAGTTCTTC.

This clonotype was seen at least ten times. This chain joins TRBV9 and TRBJ2-5; 11 bases are shared with TRBD1. This CDR3 is 15 amino acids long. Germline values: CDR1 SGDLS, CDR2 YYNGEE. Germline trimming cut 0 bases from V and 5 bases from J; bases unmatched to any gene: 3. The CDR3, as DNA: TGTGCCAGCAGCGTAGGGACAGGGGGCAGGGAGACCCAGTACTTC. This codes for CASSVGTGGRETQYF.

This clonotype showed up many times. The V and J genes are TRBV9 and TRBJ2-5; D may be TRBD1 or TRBD2 (6 bases each). Between the trimmed V and J ends, which lost 0 bases and 0 bases, there was a span of 9 bases. In germline, CDR1 is SGDLS, CDR2 YYNGEE. The CDR3 is made up of 15 amino acids. The CDR3 bases are TGTGCCAGCAGCGTAGGAGGGGGGTACCAAGAGACCCAGTACTTC. This gives the protein CASSVGGGYQETQYF.

This clonotype has at least ten counts. The chain combines TRBV9 with TRBJ1-1, with TRBD1 as a possible D gene (5 bases). Germline lookup yields CDR1 SGDLS and CDR2 YYNGEE. The germline V and J ends were trimmed by 0 bases and 1 base, with 10 bases remaining between them. This CDR3 has 15 residues. The CDR3 sequence: CASSVAPRGNTEAFF. In DNA form, the CDR3 reads TGTGCCAGCAGCGTAGCTCCGAGGGGGAACACTGAAGCTTTCTTT.

This clonotype was counted many times. The V and J genes are TRBV9 and TRBJ2-2; D is uncertain. Trimming pared 0 bases from V and 6 bases from J, leaving 9 bases between. This CDR3 has 14 residues. The germline V gene encodes CDR1 SGDLS and CDR2 YYNGEE. The CDR3 DNA follows: TGTGCCAGCAGCGTAGGCGGAGTTCCCGGGGAGCTGTTTTTT. This sequence encodes CASSVGGVPGELFF.

This clonotype was seen at least ten times. The gene calls are TRBV9 and TRBJ1-2; D ambiguous. Per germline, CDR1 SGDLS and CDR2 YYNGEE. V shed 6 bases and J shed 3 bases, with 12 bases lying between them. The CDR3 spans 13 residues. CDR3 DNA: TGTGCCAGCACCCAAGGAACGGACTATGGCTACACCTTC. This encodes CASTQGTDYGYTF.

This clonotype came up many times. CDR3 nucleotide sequence: TGTGCCAGCAGCTTCAGGGGGGGACAGGGAGTCAATGAGCAGTTCTTC. Its protein is CASSFRGGQGVNEQFF. V gene TRBV9 combines with J gene TRBJ2-1; 9 nucleotides match TRBD1. The germline CDR1 and CDR2 sequences are SGDLS and YYNGEE. Unmatched junction bases numbered 11, after V lost 4 bases and J lost 6 bases. The CDR3 runs to 16 residues. Together with reference TRBV9 and TRBJ2-1, the CDR3 gives the full variable domain: DSGVTQTPKHLITATGQRVTLRCSPRSGDLSVYWYQQSLDQGLQFLIQYYNGEERAKGNILERFSAQQFPDLHSELNLSSLELGDSALYFCASSFRGGQGVNEQFFGPGTRLTVL.

This clonotype appeared many times. The chain joins TRBV9 to TRBJ2-2; no clear D gene. V dropped 2 bases and J dropped 1 base, with 12 bases sitting between them. The CDR3 consists of 16 residues. Per germline, CDR1 SGDLS and CDR2 YYNGEE. The DNA for the CDR3 is TGTGCCAGCAGCGTTAGAGGCCTGGGGAACACCGGGGAGCTGTTTTTT. Its protein is CASSVRGLGNTGELFF.

This clonotype was counted ten times or more. The rearrangement uses TRBV9 and TRBJ2-7, with D uncertain. The V end lost 0 bases, the J end lost 6 bases, and 16 bases lay between the germline ends. CDR3 length equals 15 residues. Germline assignment: CDR1 SGDLS and CDR2 YYNGEE. The CDR3 DNA reads as TGTGCCAGCAGCGTAGACCCCGGAGTAACTGCCGAGCAGTACTTC. Its protein is CASSVDPGVTAEQYF.

In this sample, this clonotype turned up many times. CDR3 protein: CASSVLTGEGYEQYF. The CDR3 bases are TGTGCCAGCAGCGTATTAACAGGAGAAGGGTACGAGCAGTACTTC. This rearrangement joins TRBV9 to TRBJ2-7; TRBD1 is a possible D gene (5 bases). V lost 1 base to trimming and J lost 4 bases, with 15 bases between them. Germline CDR1 and CDR2: SGDLS and YYNGEE. The CDR3 is 15 amino acids.

This clonotype was seen ten or more times. V usage is TRBV9 and J usage is TRBJ2-2; 13 nucleotides align to TRBD2. Germline loops: CDR1 SGDLS, CDR2 YYNGEE. Unmatched junction bases numbered 4, after V lost 4 bases and J lost 4 bases. There are 16 residues in the CDR3. CDR3 region: CASSLRTSGGTGELFF. CDR3 DNA: TGTGCCAGCAGCCTAAGGACTAGCGGGGGCACCGGGGAGCTGTTTTTT.

By share, this clonotype ranks as medium-sized. The chain carries TRBV9 and TRBJ2-3, with unresolved D. CDR1 and CDR2 from the germline V gene are SGDLS and YYNGEE. V dropped 4 bases and J dropped 6 bases, with 15 bases sitting between them. The CDR3 spans 14 residues. In nucleotides, the CDR3 is TGTGCCAGCAGCACTACTGGGATCTGGGATACGCAGTATTTT. This codes for CASSTTGIWDTQYF.

This clonotype was detected many times. The J gene is TRBJ2-1, the V gene TRBV9; D is possibly TRBD2 (5 bases). There are 15 residues in the CDR3. Germline CDR1 and CDR2: SGDLS and YYNGEE. V lost 4 bases to trimming and J lost 0 bases, with 11 bases between them. This CDR3 is CASSLDSTSYNEQFF. The DNA of the CDR3 is TGTGCCAGCAGCCTGGACTCGACCTCCTACAATGAGCAGTTCTTC.

This clonotype has ten or more counts. The rearrangement links TRBV9 to TRBJ2-6; the D call may be TRBD1 or TRBD2 (6 bases each). The CDR3 totals 15 residues. V lost 0 bases, J lost 8 bases, and 12 bases lay in between. Looked up from germline, CDR1 is SGDLS and CDR2 is YYNGEE. CDR3 amino acids: CASSVGQGRTNVLTF. DNA for the CDR3: TGTGCCAGCAGCGTAGGGCAGGGGAGGACCAACGTCCTGACTTTC.